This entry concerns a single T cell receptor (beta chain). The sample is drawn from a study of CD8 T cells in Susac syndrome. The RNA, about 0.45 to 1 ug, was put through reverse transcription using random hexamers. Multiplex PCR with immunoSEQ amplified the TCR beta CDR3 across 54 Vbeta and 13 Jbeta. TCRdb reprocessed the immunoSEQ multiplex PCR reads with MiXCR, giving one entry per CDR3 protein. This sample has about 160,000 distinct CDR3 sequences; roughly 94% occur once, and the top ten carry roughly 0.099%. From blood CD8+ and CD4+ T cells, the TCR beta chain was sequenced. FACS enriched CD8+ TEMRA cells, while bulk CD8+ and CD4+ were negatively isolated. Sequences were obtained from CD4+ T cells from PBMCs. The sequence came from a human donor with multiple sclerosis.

CDR3 sequence (DNA): TGCGCCAGCAGAAAAGGGACGTACGGAAACACTGAAGCTTTCTTT. Translated, it gives CASRKGTYGNTEAFF. The chain links TRBV10-2 to TRBJ1-1; possibly TRBD1 for D (5 bases). Germline V lookup: CDR1 WSHSY, CDR2 SAAADI. Trimming removed 6 bases at V and 2 bases at J, with 16 bases between. The CDR3 is made up of 15 amino acids.